One and the same sample provided the 13 T cell receptor beta chains below, sequenced in a study of control samples from healthy donors and cancer patients. Some clones are missing from TCRdb's copy, which holds only in-frame ones; the method was immunoSEQ multiplex PCR. The sample includes 150,000 to 200,000 clones, around nine tenths of them seen just once. The sample comprised blood. The receptors originated from a young man in good health.

The chain employs TRBV5-4 and TRBJ2-7; a possible D gene is TRBD2 (5 bases). Germline lookup yields CDR1 SGHNT and CDR2 YYREEE (reference sequence). The CDR3 is 13 amino acids. V was clipped by 0 bases and J by 6 bases, with 10 bases between them. CDR3 bases: TGTGCCAGCAGCTTGGCGTCCCGGGGCGAGCAGTACTTC. This codes for CASSLASRGEQYF.

This rearrangement joins TRBV2 to TRBJ2-3, with TRBD1 matching over 10 bases. Looked up from germline, CDR1 is SNHLY and CDR2 is FYNNEI. J lost 5 bases, V lost 5 bases, and 7 bases had no gene match. The CDR3 runs 15 residues. In DNA form, the CDR3 reads TGTGCCAGCAGTTCGGACAGGGGGATTCGAGATACGCAGTATTTT. Translating gives CASSSDRGIRDTQYF.

The chain joins TRBV9 to TRBJ1-3, with no clear D. Germline CDR1 SGDLS, CDR2 YYNGEE. The CDR3 is 16 residues long. V was pared by 5 bases and J by 0 bases, with 15 bases between. DNA for the CDR3: TGTGCCAGCAGTCAGACTACGGCCAGCTCTGGAAACACCATATATTTT. The encoded protein is CASSQTTASSGNTIYF.

This chain links TRBV7-6 with TRBJ2-1; 11 positions agree with TRBD2. Germline V gene data show CDR1 as SGHVS and CDR2 as FNYEAQ. The length of the CDR3 is 20 residues. The J segment lost 0 bases and the V segment lost 4 bases, leaving 14 bases of the junction unmatched. The CDR3 protein is CASSSPLAGGVQSSYNEQFF. The CDR3 DNA sequence: TGTGCCAGCAGCTCCCCCTTAGCGGGGGGGGTCCAAAGCTCCTACAATGAGCAGTTCTTC.

The chain links TRBV10-1 to TRBJ2-3, with D maybe TRBD2 (6 bases). Germline values: CDR1 WNHNN, CDR2 SYGVQD (reference sequence). CDR3 length equals 13 residues. Between the trimmed V and J ends, which lost 5 bases and 7 bases, there was a span of 13 bases. The CDR3 loop is CASSRRGENTQYF. As DNA, the CDR3 is TGCGCCAGCAGTCGGCGGGGCGAGAATACGCAGTATTTT.

V usage is TRBV6-5 and J usage is TRBJ1-2; 9 bases map to TRBD1. The length of the CDR3 is 13 residues. Germline V gene data show CDR1 as MNHEY and CDR2 as SVGAGI. V gave up 9 bases and J gave up 8 bases; unmatched junction bases: 10. The CDR3 sequence is CARGTGSLVGYTF. CDR3 DNA: TGTGCCAGGGGGACAGGGAGTTTAGTGGGCTACACCTTC.

V and J are TRBV11-2 and TRBJ1-3; no definite D call. This CDR3 is built from 13 residues. Germline V gene sequence: CDR1 SGHAT, CDR2 FQNNGV. Deletions cut 3 bases from V and 11 bases from J, with 14 bases between. CDR3 residues: CASSLANGLAIYF. CDR3 nucleotide sequence: TGTGCCAGCAGCTTGGCTAACGGGTTAGCCATATATTTT.

This chain links TRBV2 with TRBJ1-1; 10 nucleotides align to TRBD1. The CDR3 is 16 amino acids. CDR1 SNHLY and CDR2 FYNNEI come from the germline V gene. Unmatched junction bases numbered 6, after V lost 5 bases and J lost 0 bases. The CDR3 region has the DNA TGTGCCAGCAGTCGAAGACAGGGGGCGTTGAACACTGAAGCTTTCTTT. It encodes CASSRRQGALNTEAFF.

This rearrangement joins TRBV5-6 to TRBJ1-1; D remains ambiguous. The CDR3 has 13 residues. Trimming removed 1 base from V and 4 bases from J, with 8 bases in between. Germline V CDR1 and CDR2: SGHDT, YYEEEE. The CDR3 is CASSLSLATEAFF. CDR3 sequence (DNA): TGTGCCAGCAGCTTGAGCTTGGCCACTGAAGCTTTCTTT.

V is TRBV19 and J is TRBJ1-1; 9 nucleotides match TRBD1. The germline gives CDR1 LNHDA, CDR2 SQIVND (reference sequence). The junction had 7 bases not matched to a gene; V was cut back by 6 bases and J by 5 bases. The CDR3 is 14 amino acids. The DNA for the CDR3 is TGTGCCAGTAGGGGGGACAGGGTCATAACTGAAGCTTTCTTT. Protein: CASRGDRVITEAFF. Supplemented by reference TRBV19 and TRBJ1-1, the full variable domain reads DGGITQSPKYLFRKEGQNVTLSCEQNLNHDAMYWYRQDPGQGLRLIYYSQIVNDFQKGDIAEGYSVSREKKESFPLTVTSAQKNPTAFYLCASRGDRVITEAFFGQGTRLTVV.

The chain has TRBV7-2 and TRBJ1-3, with 7 bases identical to TRBD1. CDR3 size: 13 residues. Germline V gene lookup returns CDR1 SGHTA and CDR2 FQGNSA. Trimming cost V 5 bases and J 2 bases; bases outside gene matches: 0. In DNA form, the CDR3 reads TGTGCCAGCAGCCAGGGGGCTGGAAACACCATATATTTT. It translates to CASSQGAGNTIYF. Full variable domain (outside the CDR3, taken from reference TRBV7-2 and TRBJ1-3): GAGVSQSPSNKVTEKGKDVELRCDPISGHTALYWYRQSLGQGLEFLIYFQGNSAPDKSGLPSDRFSAERTGGSVSTLTIQRTQQEDSAVYLCASSQGAGNTIYFGEGSWLTVV.

The chain combines TRBV7-2 with TRBJ1-1, with TRBD1 matching over 7 bases. Per the germline V gene, CDR1 is SGHTA and CDR2 is FQGNSA. This CDR3 region has 13 residues. Trimming took 5 bases from V and 3 from J; bases not matched to a gene: 3. The CDR3 sequence: CASSVTGYTEAFF. The CDR3 DNA reads as TGTGCCAGCAGCGTGACAGGGTACACTGAAGCTTTCTTT.

The chain recombines TRBV5-5 with TRBJ2-7; 11 bases are shared with TRBD2. The CDR3 consists of 15 residues. The germline V gene encodes CDR1 SGHKS and CDR2 YYEKEE (reference sequence). The ends lost 2 bases at V and 4 bases at J; junction bases unmatched: 5. CDR3 protein: CASSLALAGVYEQYF. The CDR3 region has the DNA TGTGCCAGCAGCTTAGCACTAGCGGGAGTGTACGAGCAGTACTTC.